What follows are 21 T cell receptor beta chains derived from one specimen sequenced in a study of identical twins. TCRdb reprocessed the 5' RACE reads via MiXCR and lists one record per CDR3 protein. The sample contains roughly 710,000 distinct CDR3 sequences, 5.5% to 6.5% of which appear only once. The material sequenced was naive T cells sorted from blood. These receptors came from a man aged 18 to 30 in good health.

This clonotype was found a few times. The chain has TRBV5-1 and TRBJ2-1; D unresolved. There are 12 residues in the CDR3. Germline V gene data show CDR1 as SGHRS and CDR2 as YFSETQ. Between the trimmed V and J ends, which lost 10 bases and 7 bases, there was a span of 15 bases. As DNA, the CDR3 is TGCGCCTCTGGGCGCGCGTTGAATGAGCAGTTCTTC. Translated, it gives CASGRALNEQFF.

This clonotype turned up a few times. The chain links TRBV20-1 to TRBJ1-6; TRBD1 matches at 11 bases. J lost 10 bases, V lost 5 bases, and 4 bases had no gene match. The germline CDR1 and CDR2 sequences are DFQATT and SNEGSKA (reference sequence). CDR3 length equals 13 residues. The CDR3 coding sequence is TGCAGTGCTCTGGGACAGGGGGTCTCACCCCTCCACTTT. Translating it yields CSALGQGVSPLHF.

This clonotype turned up a few times. The V gene is TRBV6-5, the J gene TRBJ2-6; the D is unclear. Germline lookup yields CDR1 MNHEY and CDR2 SVGAGI. V gave up 3 bases and J gave up 0 bases, with 9 bases separating them. The CDR3 runs 16 residues. CDR3 residues: CASSYGRNSGANVLTF. CDR3 bases: TGTGCCAGCAGTTATGGACGAAACTCTGGGGCCAACGTCCTGACTTTC.

The chain uses TRBV18 and TRBJ2-5; D perhaps matches TRBD1 (5 bases). Trimming left V 1 base short and J 5 bases short, with 23 bases between. CDR1 KGHSH and CDR2 LQKENI come from the germline V gene. This CDR3 spans 18 amino acids. The CDR3 protein is CASSPQSGIRQSRETQYF. DNA of the CDR3: TGTGCCAGCTCACCACAATCAGGGATTAGACAATCGCGGGAGACCCAGTACTTC.

This clonotype was counted ten times or more. The chain recombines TRBV29-1 with TRBJ2-1; D is unresolved. This CDR3 is 12 amino acids long. Trimming cost V 2 bases and J 8 bases, with 10 bases left between them. Germline values: CDR1 SQVTM, CDR2 ANQGSEA. CDR3 bases: TGCAGCGTTGAATGGCTCGTCGATGAGCAGTTCTTC. This gives the protein CSVEWLVDEQFF.

This clonotype was observed at least ten times. The chain joins TRBV29-1 to TRBJ2-1; D uncertain. The CDR3 is 17 amino acids. The germline gives CDR1 SQVTM, CDR2 ANQGSEA. The germline V and J ends were trimmed by 2 bases and 8 bases, with 25 bases remaining between them. For the CDR3, the DNA is TGCAGCGTTGAAAAGGTTTCCCCCCTCTCCCATATCTATGAGCAGTTCTTC. As protein: CSVEKVSPLSHIYEQFF.

This clonotype was seen at least ten times. The rearrangement uses TRBV12-3 or TRBV12-4 and TRBJ1-2, with D tentatively TRBD1 (6 bases). V was pared by 5 bases and J by 8 bases, with 15 bases between. The length of the CDR3 is 13 residues. The CDR3 DNA sequence: TGTGCCAGCAGTCCACTGACAGGCCGGGGCTACACCTTC. Translation gives CASSPLTGRGYTF.

This clonotype was detected many times. The V gene is TRBV29-1, the J gene TRBJ2-3; perhaps TRBD2 as D (5 bases). CDR1 is SQVTM and CDR2 is ANQGSEA in the germline V gene. V lost 3 bases and J lost 3, with 10 bases in between. The CDR3 is 13 residues long. Here the CDR3 reads CSVDVRATDTQYF. The CDR3 DNA follows: TGCAGCGTTGACGTGAGGGCGACAGATACGCAGTATTTT.

This clonotype was counted ten times or more. V usage is TRBV4-3 and J usage is TRBJ1-2; D is perhaps TRBD1 (5 bases). The CDR3 has 15 amino acids. Germline V CDR1 and CDR2: LGHNA, YSLEER. Trimming removed 0 bases at V and 1 base at J, with 9 bases between. The CDR3: CASSQDPGGNYGYTF. The CDR3 DNA sequence: TGCGCCAGCAGCCAAGATCCCGGGGGTAACTATGGCTACACCTTC.

This clonotype was counted ten times or more. The chain couples TRBV20-1 to TRBJ1-5; 12 bases are shared with TRBD1. J lost 3 bases, V lost 0 bases, and 6 bases had no gene match. This CDR3 region has 17 residues. CDR1 is DFQATT, CDR2 SNEGSKA, per germline (reference sequence). Written as DNA, the CDR3 is TGCAGTGCTAGAGATTGGGACAGGGGGCCTTTCAATCAGCCCCAGCATTTT. Translating gives CSARDWDRGPFNQPQHF.

This clonotype came up many times. The J gene is TRBJ2-1, the V gene TRBV9, with D unresolved. Germline-derived CDR1 and CDR2 are SGDLS and YYNGEE. The CDR3 is 13 residues long. V lost 0 bases to trimming and J lost 5 bases, with 6 bases between them. The CDR3 nucleotides read TGTGCCAGCAGCGTAGAATCTCACAATGAGCAGTTCTTC. This encodes CASSVESHNEQFF.

This CDR3 reads CASSSFQGPGGYTF. The CDR3 nucleotides are TGTGCCAGCAGCTCCTTTCAGGGGCCTGGCGGCTACACCTTC. The V and J genes are TRBV7-9 and TRBJ1-2; a weak D match, TRBD1 (6 bases). The length of the CDR3 is 14 residues. Germline V gene sequence: CDR1 SEHNR, CDR2 FQNEAQ (reference sequence). V lost 4 bases and J lost 8, with 17 bases in between.

At least ten counts were recorded for this clonotype. This rearrangement joins TRBV10-3 to TRBJ2-6; D is uncertain. The V end lost 2 bases, the J end lost 4 bases, and 9 bases lay between the germline ends. This CDR3 region has 15 residues. The V gene's germline CDR1 is ENHRY and CDR2 SYGVKD. The CDR3 sequence is CAISEGVRGANVLTF. The CDR3 DNA reads as TGTGCCATCAGTGAGGGCGTTAGAGGGGCCAACGTCCTGACTTTC.

This clonotype was detected ten times or more. The CDR3 DNA sequence: TGTGCCAGCAGCCAGTTAAGCCTAGCCAAAAACATTCAGTACTTC. Translated: CASSQLSLAKNIQYF. This chain connects TRBV12-3 or TRBV12-4 to TRBJ2-4; D ambiguous. This CDR3 region has 15 residues. V dropped 6 bases and J dropped 0 bases, with 12 bases sitting between them.

This clonotype turned up a few times. This chain connects TRBV29-1 to TRBJ2-7; possible D gene TRBD2, 5 bases. This CDR3 region has 15 residues. Per the germline V gene, CDR1 is SQVTM and CDR2 is ANQGSEA. The germline V and J ends were trimmed by 5 bases and 6 bases, with 23 bases remaining between them. The CDR3 protein is CSVHLNFGGRVEQYV. Here the CDR3 DNA reads TGCAGCGTTCACCTAAACTTCGGAGGTCGGGTCGAGCAGTACGTC.

This clonotype was counted a few times. This rearrangement joins TRBV7-8 to TRBJ2-1, with 9 bases lining up with TRBD2. CDR1 is SGHVS and CDR2 is FQNEAQ in the germline V gene. This CDR3 has 15 amino acids. Trimming at V came to 1 base and at J to 8 bases, leaving 6 bases not matched to a gene. In nucleotides, the CDR3 is TGTGCCAGCAGCTTAGTCGGCGGGAGGGTCTATGAGCAGTTCTTC. It codes for CASSLVGGRVYEQFF.

This clonotype was observed many times. The V call is TRBV7-6, the J call TRBJ1-4, with D possibly being TRBD1 (5 bases). Trimming stripped 4 bases from V and 8 bases from J, with 17 bases between. The CDR3 runs 15 residues. Germline CDR1 is SGHVS and CDR2 is FNYEAQ. In DNA, the CDR3 is TGTGCCAGCAGCTCGGGTGCAGGGTTGGTCGAAAAACTGTTTTTT. Its translation is CASSSGAGLVEKLFF. The full variable domain, in which reference TRBV7-6 and TRBJ1-4 provide the parts outside the CDR3, is GAGVSQSPRYKVTKRGQDVALRCDPISGHVSLYWYRQALGQGPEFLTYFNYEAQQDKSGLPNDRFSAERPEGSISTLTIQRTEQRDSAMYRCASSSGAGLVEKLFFGSGTQLSVL.

This clonotype was counted many times. The chain uses TRBV7-2 and TRBJ2-3; D remains ambiguous. V lost 0 bases and J 4 bases, leaving 11 bases between the germline ends. CDR3 length equals 15 residues. Germline lookup yields CDR1 SGHTA and CDR2 FQGNSA. CDR3 amino acids: CASSLAAFAPDTQYF. The DNA of the CDR3 is TGTGCCAGCAGCTTAGCGGCTTTCGCGCCAGATACGCAGTATTTT.

This clonotype was seen repeatedly, ten times or more. The CDR3 DNA follows: TGCAGTGCTAGAGTACAGAACACCGGGGAGCTGTTTTTT. It specifies CSARVQNTGELFF. This rearrangement joins TRBV20-1 to TRBJ2-2; D is undetermined. Germline V gene lookup returns CDR1 DFQATT and CDR2 SNEGSKA (reference sequence). The CDR3 contains 13 residues. With 1 base removed from V and 1 base from J, the gap between germline ends came to 4 bases.

V gene TRBV5-1 combines with J gene TRBJ2-3, with D maybe TRBD1 (5 bases). V was trimmed by 4 bases and J by 0 bases, leaving 15 bases between them. The CDR3 has 16 amino acids. Germline V lookup: CDR1 SGHRS, CDR2 YFSETQ. The CDR3 bases are TGCGCCAGCAGCCCCACAGGATTGGCTAGCACAGATACGCAGTATTTT. Its protein is CASSPTGLASTDTQYF.

Comment on this clonotype: A much larger clone lies a single base off, so this may be a read error. The conserved phenylalanine or tryptophan normally closing the CDR3 is absent here, so this likely arose from a read error. The chain is built from TRBV6-4 and TRBJ1-1, with unresolved D. From germline, CDR1 is MRHNA and CDR2 SNTAGT. The CDR3 runs 14 residues. V lost 2 bases and J lost 0, with 7 bases in between. Here the CDR3 reads CASSDRCMNTEAFY. As DNA, the CDR3 is TGTGCCAGCAGTGACAGGTGCATGAACACTGAAGCTTTCTAT.